This T cell receptor beta chain is drawn from a study of vaccination effects on CD4 cells after COVID-19. A note on this clone: Its antigen is still unknown.

Produced via immunoSEQ multiplex PCR; TCRdb's table is partial and in-frame only. The repertoire includes almost 70,000 clones, about 67% of them detected once, and about 1.6% sits in the top ten. Pools of viral peptides were used by the ViraFEST assay to expand antigen-specific CD4+ T cells ahead of sequencing. The culture ran for 10 days, and then CD4+ T cells were isolated. Each participant was given two doses of one vaccine (BNT162b2 or mRNA-1273). The CDR3 extends over 15 amino acids. V shed 2 bases, J shed 6 bases, and the junction held 4 bases outside the gene matches. Per the germline V gene, CDR1 is SGHTA and CDR2 is FQGNSA.

The sample consisted of CD4+ T cells from PBMCs cultured with HCoV-229E spike peptides, taken after COVID-19 vaccination. This sequence joins TRBV7-2 and TRBJ2-1; 10 nucleotides line up with TRBD1. This TCR derives from a human donor who received a COVID-19 vaccine. This chain's CDR3 is CASSLMGQGTNEQFF. The CDR3 region has the DNA TGTGCCAGCAGCTTAATGGGACAGGGGACCAATGAGCAGTTCTTC.